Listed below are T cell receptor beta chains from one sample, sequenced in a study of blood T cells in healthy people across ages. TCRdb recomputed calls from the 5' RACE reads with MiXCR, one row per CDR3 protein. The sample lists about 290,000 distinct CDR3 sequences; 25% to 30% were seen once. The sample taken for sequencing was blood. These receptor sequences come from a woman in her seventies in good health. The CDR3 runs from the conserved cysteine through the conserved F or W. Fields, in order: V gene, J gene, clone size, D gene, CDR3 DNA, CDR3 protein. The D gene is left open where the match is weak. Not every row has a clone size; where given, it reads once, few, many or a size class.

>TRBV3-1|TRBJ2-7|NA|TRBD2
TGTGCCAGCAGCCCCTACCAAGCACTAGCGGGAGGGAACGAGCAGTACTTC
CASSPYQALAGGNEQYF
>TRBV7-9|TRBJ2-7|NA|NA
TGTGCCAGCAGCTTAGAGGCAGGGGCCCACGAGCAGTACTTC
CASSLEAGAHEQYF
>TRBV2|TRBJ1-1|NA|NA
TGTGCCAGCAGTGTTACAGGGATGAACACTGAAGCTTTCTTT
CASSVTGMNTEAFF
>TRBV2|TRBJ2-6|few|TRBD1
TGTGCCAGCAGAGGACAGGGGGCCTCTGGGGCCAACGTCCTGACTTTC
CASRGQGASGANVLTF
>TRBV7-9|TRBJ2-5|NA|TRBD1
TGTGCCAGCAGCGGCCGGGACAGGGCCCAAGAGACCCAGTACTTC
CASSGRDRAQETQYF
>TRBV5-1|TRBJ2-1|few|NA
TGCGCCAGCGGCTATGGGGTAAATGAGCAGTTCTTC
CASGYGVNEQFF
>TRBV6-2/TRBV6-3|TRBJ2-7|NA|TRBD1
TGTGCCAGCAGTTTTGAAGGACAGGGCGCCGGCGAGCAGTACTTC
CASSFEGQGAGEQYF
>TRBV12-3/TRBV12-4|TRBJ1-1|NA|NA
TGTGCCAGCACCAAGACAGAGTTGAACACTGAAGCTTTCTTT
CASTKTELNTEAFF
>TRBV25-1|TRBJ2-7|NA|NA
TGTGCCACCAACTCAGGAGCGGGTGAGCAGTACTTC
CATNSGAGEQYF
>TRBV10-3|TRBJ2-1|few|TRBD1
TGTGCCATCATGGGACAGCCAAGGGATGAGCAGTTCTTC
CAIMGQPRDEQFF
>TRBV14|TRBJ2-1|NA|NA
TGTGCCAGCAGCCCCCCCACGCGGGGCTACAATGAGCAGTTCTTC
CASSPPTRGYNEQFF
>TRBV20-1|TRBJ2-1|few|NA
TGCAGTGCTTTGAGTCTTGAGCAGTTCTTC
CSALSLEQFF
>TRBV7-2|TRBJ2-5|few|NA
TGTGCCAGCAGCACCGTCGCGGAGACCCAGTACTTC
CASSTVAETQYF
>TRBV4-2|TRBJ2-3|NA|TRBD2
TGTGCCAGCAGCCAAGAATGGACAGCGGGAGGACTCAATACGCAGTATTTT
CASSQEWTAGGLNTQYF
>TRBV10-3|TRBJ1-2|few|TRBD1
TGTGCCATCAGTTCCACAGACAGGGCCAACTATGGCTACACCTTC
CAISSTDRANYGYTF
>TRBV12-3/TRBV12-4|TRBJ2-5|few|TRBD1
TGTGCCAGCAGCTCAGGACAGGTCGAGACCCAGTACTTC
CASSSGQVETQYF
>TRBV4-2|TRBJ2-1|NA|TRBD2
TGTGCCAGCAGCCAAATTCTAGCGGGAGGAGCACGCCGAGAGCAGTTCTTC
CASSQILAGGARREQFF
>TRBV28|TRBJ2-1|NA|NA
TGTGCTACTGTGGCTCCCTTGTTTAATGAGCAGTTCTTC
CATVAPLFNEQFF
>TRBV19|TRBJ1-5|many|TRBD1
TGTGCCAGCCGAGCCGGGACAGGGGATTTTCAGCCCCAGCATTTT
CASRAGTGDFQPQHF
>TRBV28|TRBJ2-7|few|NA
TGTGCCAGCGCCGGGAACTACGAGCAGTACTTC
CASAGNYEQYF
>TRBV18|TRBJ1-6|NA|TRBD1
TGTGCCAGCTCACCAGACAGGGTAACAAGTTCACCCCTCCACTTT
CASSPDRVTSSPLHF
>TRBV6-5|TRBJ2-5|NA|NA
TGTGCCAGCAGTTACGGGATTAAAGGATCCCAGTACTTC
CASSYGIKGSQYF
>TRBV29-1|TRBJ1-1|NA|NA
TGCAGCGCCCAAGATTACAGGTTAACTGAAGCTTTCTTT
CSAQDYRLTEAFF
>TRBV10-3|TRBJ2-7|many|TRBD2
TGTGCCACTGGACTAGCGGGAGATAACGAGCAGTACTTC
CATGLAGDNEQYF
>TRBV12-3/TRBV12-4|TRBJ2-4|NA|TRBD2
TGTGCCAGCAGTTTCCGGCTAGCGGGAAACATTCAGTACTTC
CASSFRLAGNIQYF
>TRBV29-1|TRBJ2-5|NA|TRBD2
TGCAGCGTTGAACGCCGGGACTACAAAGAGACCCAGTACTTC
CSVERRDYKETQYF
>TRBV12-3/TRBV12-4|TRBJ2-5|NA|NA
TGTGTCAGCAGCCCGGCAGGGTTTGAGACCCAGTACTTC
CVSSPAGFETQYF
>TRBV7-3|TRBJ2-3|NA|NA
TGTGCCAGCAGCTTACAGCCTTCGGCAGATACGCAGTATTTT
CASSLQPSADTQYF
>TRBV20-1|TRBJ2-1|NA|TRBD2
TGCAGTGCTAGTAGGGCTAGCGGGAATATCCGGTTAAGCTCCTACAATGAGCAGTTCTTC
CSASRASGNIRLSSYNEQFF